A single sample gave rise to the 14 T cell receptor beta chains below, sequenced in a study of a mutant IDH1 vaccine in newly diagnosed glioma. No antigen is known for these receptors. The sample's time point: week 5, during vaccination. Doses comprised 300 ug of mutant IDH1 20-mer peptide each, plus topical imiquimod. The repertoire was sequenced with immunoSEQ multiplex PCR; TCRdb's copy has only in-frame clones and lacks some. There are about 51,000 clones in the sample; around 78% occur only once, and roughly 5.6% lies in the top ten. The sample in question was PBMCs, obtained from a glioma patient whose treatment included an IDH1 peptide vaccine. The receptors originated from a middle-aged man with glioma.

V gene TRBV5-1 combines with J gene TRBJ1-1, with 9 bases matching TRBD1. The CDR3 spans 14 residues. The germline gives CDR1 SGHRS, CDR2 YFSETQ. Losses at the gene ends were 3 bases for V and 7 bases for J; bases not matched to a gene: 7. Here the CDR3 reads CASSSGQGILEAFF. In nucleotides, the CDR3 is TGCGCCAGCAGCTCGGGACAGGGAATCCTTGAAGCTTTCTTT.

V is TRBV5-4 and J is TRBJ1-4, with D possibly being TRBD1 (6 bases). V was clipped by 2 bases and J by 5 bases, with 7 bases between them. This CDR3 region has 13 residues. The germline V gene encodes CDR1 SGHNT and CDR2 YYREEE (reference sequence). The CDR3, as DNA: TGTGCCAGCAGCTTAGGGGGGAATGAAAAACTGTTTTTT. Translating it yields CASSLGGNEKLFF.

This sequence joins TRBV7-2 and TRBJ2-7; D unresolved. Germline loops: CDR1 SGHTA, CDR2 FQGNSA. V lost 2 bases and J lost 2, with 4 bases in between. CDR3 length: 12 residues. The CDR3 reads CASSLSAYEQYF. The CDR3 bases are TGTGCCAGCAGCTTATCCGCCTACGAGCAGTACTTC.

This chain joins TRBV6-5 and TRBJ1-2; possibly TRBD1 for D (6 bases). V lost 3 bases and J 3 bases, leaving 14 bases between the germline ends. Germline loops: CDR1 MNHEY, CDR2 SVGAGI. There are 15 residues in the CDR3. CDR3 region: CASSYQQGVDYGYTF. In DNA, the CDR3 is TGTGCCAGCAGTTATCAACAGGGAGTTGACTATGGCTACACCTTC.

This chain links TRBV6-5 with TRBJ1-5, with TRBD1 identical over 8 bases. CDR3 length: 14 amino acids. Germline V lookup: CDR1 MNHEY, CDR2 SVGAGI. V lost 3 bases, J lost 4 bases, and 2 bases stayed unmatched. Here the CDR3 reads CASSYGTGNQPQHF. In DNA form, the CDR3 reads TGTGCCAGCAGTTATGGGACAGGTAATCAGCCCCAGCATTTT.

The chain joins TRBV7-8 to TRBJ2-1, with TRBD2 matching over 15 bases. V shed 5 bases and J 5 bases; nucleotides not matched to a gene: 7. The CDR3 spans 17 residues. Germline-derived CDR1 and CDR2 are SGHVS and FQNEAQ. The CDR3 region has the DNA TGTGCCAGCAGCCCCAGGACTAGCGGGGGGGTAAACAATGAGCAGTTCTTC. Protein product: CASSPRTSGGVNNEQFF.

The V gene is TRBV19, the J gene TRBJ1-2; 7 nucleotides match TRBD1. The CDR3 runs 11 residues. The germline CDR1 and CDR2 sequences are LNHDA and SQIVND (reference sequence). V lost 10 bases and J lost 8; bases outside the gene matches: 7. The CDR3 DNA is TGTGCCACTACAGGGGTGCGGGGCTACACCTTC. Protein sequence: CATTGVRGYTF.

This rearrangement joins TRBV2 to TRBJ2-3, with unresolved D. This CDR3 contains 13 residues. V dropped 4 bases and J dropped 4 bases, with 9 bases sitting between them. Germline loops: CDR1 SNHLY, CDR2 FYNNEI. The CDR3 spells CASSAGLADTQYF. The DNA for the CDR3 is TGTGCCAGCAGTGCCGGTCTCGCAGATACGCAGTATTTT.

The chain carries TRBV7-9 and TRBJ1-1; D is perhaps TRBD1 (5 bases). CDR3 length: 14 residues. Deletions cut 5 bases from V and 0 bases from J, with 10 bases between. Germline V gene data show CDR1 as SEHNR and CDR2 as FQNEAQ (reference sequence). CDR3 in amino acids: CASSRKGVNTEAFF. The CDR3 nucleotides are TGTGCCAGCAGCCGGAAAGGGGTGAACACTGAAGCTTTCTTT. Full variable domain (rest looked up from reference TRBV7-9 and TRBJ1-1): DTGVSQNPRHKITKRGQNVTFRCDPISEHNRLYWYRQTLGQGPEFLTYFQNEAQLEKSRLLSDRFSAERPKGSFSTLEIQRTEQGDSAMYLCASSRKGVNTEAFFGQGTRLTVV.

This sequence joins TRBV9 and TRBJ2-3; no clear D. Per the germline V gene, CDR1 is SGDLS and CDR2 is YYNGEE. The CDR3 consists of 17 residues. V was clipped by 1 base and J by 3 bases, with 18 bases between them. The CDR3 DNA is TGTGCCAGCAGCGTAAGTGCTAGTCGTGGATTTACAGATACGCAGTATTTT. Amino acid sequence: CASSVSASRGFTDTQYF. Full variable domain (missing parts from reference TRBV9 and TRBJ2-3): DSGVTQTPKHLITATGQRVTLRCSPRSGDLSVYWYQQSLDQGLQFLIQYYNGEERAKGNILERFSAQQFPDLHSELNLSSLELGDSALYFCASSVSASRGFTDTQYFGPGTRLTVL.

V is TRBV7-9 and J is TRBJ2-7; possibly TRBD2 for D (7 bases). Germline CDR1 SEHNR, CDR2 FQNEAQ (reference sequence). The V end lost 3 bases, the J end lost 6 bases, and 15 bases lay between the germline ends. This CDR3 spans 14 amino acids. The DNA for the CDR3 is TGTGCCAGCAGCTTCGGACAGCGGGGTGGCGAGCAGTACTTC. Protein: CASSFGQRGGEQYF.

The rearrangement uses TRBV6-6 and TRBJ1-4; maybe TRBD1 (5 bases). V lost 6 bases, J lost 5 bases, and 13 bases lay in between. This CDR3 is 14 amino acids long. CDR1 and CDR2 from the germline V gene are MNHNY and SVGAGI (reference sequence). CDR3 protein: CASRSRDSNEKLFF. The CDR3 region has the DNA TGTGCCAGCAGAAGCCGGGACTCCAATGAAAAACTGTTTTTT.

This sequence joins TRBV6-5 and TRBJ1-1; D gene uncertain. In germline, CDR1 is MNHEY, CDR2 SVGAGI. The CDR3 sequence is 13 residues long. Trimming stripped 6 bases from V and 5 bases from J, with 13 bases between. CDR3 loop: CASSQRRRTEAFF. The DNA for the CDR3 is TGTGCCAGCAGCCAACGGAGGAGGACTGAAGCTTTCTTT.

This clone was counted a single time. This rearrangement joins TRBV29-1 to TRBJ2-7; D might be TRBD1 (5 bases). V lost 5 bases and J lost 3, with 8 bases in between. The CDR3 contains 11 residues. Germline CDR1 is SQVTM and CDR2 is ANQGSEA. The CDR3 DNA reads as TGCAGCGTTTCTGACAGCTACGAGCAGTACTTC. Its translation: CSVSDSYEQYF.